The 13 T cell receptor beta chains in this list originate from one sample, sequenced in a study of control samples from healthy donors and cancer patients. This table comes from immunoSEQ multiplex PCR, and its TCRdb copy is limited to in-frame clones, with some not included. The sample records 100,000 to 150,000 clones, around 87% being singletons. The sample was blood. These receptors all come from a man aged 25 to 40 in good health.

The rearrangement uses TRBV6-5 and TRBJ1-5; D unclear. The germline V gene encodes CDR1 MNHEY and CDR2 SVGAGI. The CDR3 has 15 residues. Trimming removed 7 bases from V and 5 bases from J, with 18 bases in between. The CDR3 DNA reads as TGTGCCAGCACCTCTTCGACGGCCTTGTATCAGCCCCAGCATTTT. Translated, it gives CASTSSTALYQPQHF.

The CDR3 region is CASSQEDRGPYGYTF. CDR3 DNA sequence: TGTGCCAGCAGCCAAGAGGACAGGGGACCCTATGGCTACACCTTC. V usage is TRBV14 and J usage is TRBJ1-2; 9 bases match TRBD1. CDR1 and CDR2 (germline): SGHDN, FVKESK. V was clipped by 0 bases and J by 4 bases; unmatched bases: 3. This CDR3 is built from 15 residues. The full variable domain, rest sourced from reference TRBV14 and TRBJ1-2, is EAGVTQFPSHSVIEKGQTVTLRCDPISGHDNLYWYRRVMGKEIKFLLHFVKESKQDESGMPNNRFLAERTGGTYSTLKVQPAELEDSGVYFCASSQEDRGPYGYTFGSGTRLTVV.

The chain employs TRBV18 and TRBJ2-3, with D possibly TRBD2 on 6 matching bases. Trimming cost V 1 base and J 4 bases, with 18 bases left between them. Germline V gene lookup returns CDR1 KGHSH and CDR2 LQKENI. The CDR3 consists of 17 residues. This CDR3 reads CASSPQAGSGWADTQYF. The CDR3 DNA follows: TGTGCCAGCTCACCACAGGCCGGCAGCGGGTGGGCAGATACGCAGTATTTT.

The CDR3 DNA reads as TGCGCCAGCAGCTTGGCCCAGGGGATCCCTGAAGCTTTCTTT. Protein product: CASSLAQGIPEAFF. This rearrangement joins TRBV5-1 to TRBJ1-1; tentative D call: TRBD1 (6 bases). V was clipped by 0 bases and J by 6 bases, with 12 bases between them. The germline gives CDR1 SGHRS, CDR2 YFSETQ. The CDR3 covers 14 residues. Together with reference TRBV5-1 and TRBJ1-1, the CDR3 gives the full variable domain: KAGVTQTPRYLIKTRGQQVTLSCSPISGHRSVSWYQQTPGQGLQFLFEYFSETQRNKGNFPGRFSGRQFSNSRSEMNVSTLELGDSALYLCASSLAQGIPEAFFGQGTRLTVV.

The chain uses TRBV6-1 and TRBJ2-1; either TRBD1 or TRBD2 may supply D (5 bases each). Germline CDR1 and CDR2: MNHNS and SASEGT. The CDR3 consists of 15 residues. The V end was cut by 1 base, the J end by 6 bases, with 13 bases between. CDR3 DNA: TGTGCCAGCAGTGAAGGGCTTGGGGGTTTCAATGAGCAGTTCTTC. It codes for CASSEGLGGFNEQFF.

The V gene is TRBV6-1, the J gene TRBJ1-1, with D uncertain. The germline V gene encodes CDR1 MNHNS and CDR2 SASEGT. The CDR3 extends over 13 amino acids. V was cut by 2 bases and J by 9 bases, with 13 bases left in between. The CDR3 sequence is CASSERSGTKAFF. In nucleotides, the CDR3 is TGTGCCAGCAGTGAAAGAAGTGGTACTAAAGCTTTCTTT.

This chain links TRBV2 with TRBJ2-5; perhaps TRBD2 as D (6 bases). Trimming left V 6 bases short and J 4 bases short, with 6 bases between. The CDR3 is made up of 11 amino acids. Germline V gene data show CDR1 as SNHLY and CDR2 as FYNNEI. The CDR3: CASRGGETQYF. In DNA form, the CDR3 reads TGTGCCAGCAGGGGGGGAGAGACCCAGTACTTC.

The V gene is TRBV10-2, the J gene TRBJ1-2; D uncertain. V shed 4 bases and J shed 3 bases, with 12 bases lying between them. From germline, CDR1 is WSHSY and CDR2 SAAADI. CDR3 length: 14 amino acids. The CDR3 sequence is CASSVNPRDYGYTF. DNA for the CDR3: TGCGCCAGCAGTGTAAACCCTCGGGACTATGGCTACACCTTC.

Concerning this clone itself: Germline and junction disagree at one end, which may indicate a read error. The chain couples TRBV2 to TRBJ1-3, with D hard to call. Germline CDR1 SNHLY, CDR2 FYNNEI. CDR3 length: 14 amino acids. In nucleotides, the CDR3 is TGTGCCAGCAGCGAAGGAAGCTCTGGAAACACCATATATTTT. Its translation is CASSEGSSGNTIYF.

This clone is medium-sized (0.01 to 0.1%) within its sample. V usage is TRBV2 and J usage is TRBJ2-1, with D perhaps TRBD2 (6 bases). In germline, CDR1 is SNHLY, CDR2 FYNNEI. V lost 5 bases to trimming and J lost 6 bases, with 17 bases between them. The CDR3 contains 15 residues. CDR3 DNA: TGTGCCAGCAGTTTTCGGGGAGGTGGGGGCAATGAGCAGTTCTTC. Protein: CASSFRGGGGNEQFF.

This sequence joins TRBV6-6 and TRBJ1-3; TRBD1 matches 8 bases. V lost 2 bases and J lost 1; bases outside the gene matches: 4. The CDR3 has 16 amino acids. From germline, CDR1 is MNHNY and CDR2 SVGAGI (reference sequence). The DNA for the CDR3 is TGTGCCAGCAGTTACGCCGGACAGGGTTCTGGAAACACCATATATTTT. It yields the protein CASSYAGQGSGNTIYF.

The chain carries TRBV11-2 and TRBJ2-6; D might be TRBD2 (5 bases). This CDR3 is 16 amino acids long. Germline CDR1 and CDR2: SGHAT and FQNNGV. V lost 5 bases to trimming and J lost 2 bases, with 13 bases between them. CDR3 amino acids: CASSLWTVAGANVLTF. The CDR3 nucleotides read TGTGCCAGCAGCCTCTGGACTGTTGCTGGGGCCAACGTCCTGACTTTC. The variable domain in full, completed from reference TRBV11-2 and TRBJ2-6, reads EAGVAQSPRYKIIEKRQSVAFWCNPISGHATLYWYQQILGQGPKLLIQFQNNGVVDDSQLPKDRFSAERLKGVDSTLKIQPAKLEDSAVYLCASSLWTVAGANVLTFGAGSRLTVL.

CDR3 sequence (DNA): TGTGCCAGCAGCCGTGGGCATGGCGACAGGGCGAATCAGCCCCAGCATTTT. Protein sequence: CASSRGHGDRANQPQHF. The chain couples TRBV5-8 to TRBJ1-5; 7 bases match TRBD1. Per germline, CDR1 SGHTS and CDR2 YDEGEE. Trimming cost V 4 bases and J 4 bases; bases outside gene matches: 14. The CDR3 runs to 17 residues.